This T cell receptor beta chain was recorded in a study of human versus mouse CDR3 diversity and MHC coevolution. Study observations and caveats: On average, humans showed more CDR3 deletions and insertions than mice. Most of the three human donors had the lowest clonal inequality.

A note on this clone: No antigen is known for it.

This table comes from immunoSEQ multiplex PCR, and its TCRdb copy is limited to in-frame clones, with some not included. Here the sample spans about 60,000 clones, roughly 94% being singletons. The CDR3 consists of 14 residues. Germline V gives CDR1 PRHDT, CDR2 FYEKMQ (reference sequence). Between the trimmed V and J ends, which lost 3 bases and 7 bases, there was a span of 16 bases. This clonotype was sampled from a person aged 55 to 75 in good health. The sequencing sample was made of naive CD4+ T cells from blood. Subset here: CD45RO-negative CD62L-positive naive CD4 T cells. V gene TRBV13 combines with J gene TRBJ2-7; D remains unclear. CDR3 nucleotides: TGTGCCAGCAGCTTCCGACAAGCACGTAATGAGCAGTACTTC. This translates into CASSFRQARNEQYF.